The 5 T cell receptor beta chains listed next were all sequenced from one sample in a study of CD8+CD57+ T cells in acquired aplastic anemia. CDR3 and TCR beta VDJ profiling relied on a genomic DNA template. TCRdb re-called the reads with MiXCR, one entry per CDR3 protein. This repertoire shows about 48,000 distinct CDR3 sequences, 55% to 75% found once; its top ten account for roughly 34%. What was sequenced was sorted CD4+, CD8+, or CD8+CD57+ T cells (not recorded which) from PBMCs. The receptor set was obtained from a human donor in good health, serving as a control.

The chain couples TRBV15 to TRBJ1-1; tentative D call: TRBD1 (5 bases). With 4 bases removed from V and 1 base from J, the gap between germline ends came to 10 bases. CDR1 LNHNV and CDR2 YYDKDF come from the germline V gene (reference sequence). The CDR3 extends over 14 amino acids. DNA for the CDR3: TGTGCCACCAGCATGGGACTGTCGAACACTGAAGCTTTCTTT. Its protein is CATSMGLSNTEAFF.

V is TRBV24-1 and J is TRBJ2-1; D not certain. V was shortened by 2 bases and J by 8 bases, with 6 bases between the two germline ends. Germline assignment: CDR1 KGHDR and CDR2 SFDVKD. The CDR3 contains 12 residues. The CDR3 here is CATSDSHDEQFF. In nucleotides, the CDR3 is TGTGCCACCAGTGATTCCCATGATGAGCAGTTCTTC.

The CDR3 here is CATSLGTNTGELFF. CDR3 DNA: TGTGCCACCAGTCTCGGAACGAACACCGGGGAGCTGTTTTTT. This rearrangement joins TRBV24-1 to TRBJ2-2, with D unresolved. Germline V gene data show CDR1 as KGHDR and CDR2 as SFDVKD. The CDR3 has 14 residues. The V end was cut by 6 bases, the J end by 0 bases, with 7 bases between.

Sample share makes this clonotype medium-sized. The gene calls are TRBV20-1 and TRBJ1-2, with D possibly matching TRBD1 (6 bases). V was pared by 4 bases and J by 5 bases, with 14 bases between. The CDR3 consists of 13 residues. The germline gives CDR1 DFQATT, CDR2 SNEGSKA (reference sequence). The CDR3 DNA is TGCAGTGCTACCAACCCACAGGGATATGGCTACACCTTC. Translated, it gives CSATNPQGYGYTF.

The chain joins TRBV14 to TRBJ1-1; no reliable D call. Trimming took off 7 bases at V and 4 bases at J, with 10 bases between the two ends. The germline V gene encodes CDR1 SGHDN and CDR2 FVKESK. This CDR3 has 12 residues. The CDR3 region has the DNA TGTGCCAGCAAAGTCCTAGCCACTGAAGCTTTCTTT. This gives the protein CASKVLATEAFF.